Below, 13 T cell receptor beta chains from the same sample are listed, as sequenced in a study of OX40 agonist ivuxolimab in advanced cancers. The library was produced with the immunoSEQ multiplex PCR assay. TCRdb limited this immuneACCESS table to in-frame rearrangements with V and J called. A share of clones is missing; checked studies link under half to unresolved V genes, and the rest is unexplained. The sample table contains about 69,000 clones; only one count was recorded for approximately 91% of them. Clones ranked in the top ten supply roughly 0.27% of the sample. Source: CD4+ or CD8+ T cells sorted from blood, taken in a trial of the OX40 agonist ivuxolimab. The source of these receptors is an adult with an advanced solid tumor such as melanoma, head and neck, liver or kidney cancer.

The chain couples TRBV4-1 to TRBJ1-1; a possible D gene is TRBD1 (6 bases). The CDR3 covers 13 residues. Trimming stripped 2 bases from V and 7 bases from J, with 11 bases between. The germline gives CDR1 MGHRA, CDR2 YSYEKL. The CDR3 DNA is TGCGCCAGCAGCCAACATGGGACATTTGAAGCTTTCTTT. This translates into CASSQHGTFEAFF.

This clone was seen a single time. The gene calls are TRBV6-5 and TRBJ2-7; 9 bases match TRBD2. V was pared by 7 bases and J by 0 bases, with 4 bases of the junction left unmatched. Germline V CDR1 and CDR2: MNHEY, SVGAGI. This CDR3 has 14 amino acids. Written as DNA, the CDR3 is TGTGCCAGCAAACTGACTAGCGGCTCCTACGAGCAGTACTTC. Translation gives CASKLTSGSYEQYF.

The V and J genes are TRBV19 and TRBJ2-2; TRBD1 matches at 9 bases. Germline V gene sequence: CDR1 LNHDA, CDR2 SQIVND (reference sequence). The CDR3 is made up of 14 amino acids. V dropped 7 bases and J dropped 4; count of bases not matched to a gene: 4. Here the CDR3 DNA reads TGTGCCAGTACCACAGGGGGCTTCACCGGGGAGCTGTTTTTT. Encoded protein: CASTTGGFTGELFF.

V and J are TRBV11-2 and TRBJ2-1; D is undetermined. Germline V gene lookup returns CDR1 SGHAT and CDR2 FQNNGV. V was pared by 1 base and J by 10 bases, with 2 bases between. The CDR3 runs to 10 residues. This CDR3 is CASSLVEQFF. For the CDR3, the DNA is TGTGCCAGCAGCTTAGTCGAGCAGTTCTTC. Together with reference TRBV11-2 and TRBJ2-1, the CDR3 gives the full variable domain: EAGVAQSPRYKIIEKRQSVAFWCNPISGHATLYWYQQILGQGPKLLIQFQNNGVVDDSQLPKDRFSAERLKGVDSTLKIQPAKLEDSAVYLCASSLVEQFFGPGTRLTVL.

This clone has more than one count but fewer than ten. The rearrangement links TRBV19 to TRBJ2-1, with 14 bases aligning to TRBD2. Germline loops: CDR1 LNHDA, CDR2 SQIVND (reference sequence). After removal of 7 bases from V and 8 bases from J, the junction contained 7 bases not matched to a gene. The CDR3 covers 15 residues. CDR3 coding DNA: TGTGCCAGTACCCGACGACTAGCGGGAGGGCATGAGCAGTTCTTC. It translates to CASTRRLAGGHEQFF.

This clone appeared a single time. The chain carries TRBV5-1 and TRBJ2-5, with TRBD1 matching over 8 bases. Germline CDR1 is SGHRS and CDR2 is YFSETQ. Trimming took 0 bases from V and 2 from J; bases not matched to a gene: 3. The CDR3 length is 15 residues. CDR3 nucleotide sequence: TGCGCCAGCAGCTTGGATGGGACAGGACAAGAGACCCAGTACTTC. This sequence encodes CASSLDGTGQETQYF.

This chain connects TRBV28 to TRBJ1-5; D unclear. The ends were cut back, 6 bases at V and 5 bases at J, with 5 bases in the middle. CDR1 and CDR2 from the germline V gene are MDHEN and SYDVKM. The CDR3 runs 11 residues. CDR3 residues: CASRSDQPQHF. For the CDR3, the DNA is TGTGCCAGCAGGTCTGATCAGCCCCAGCATTTT.

V and J are TRBV7-8 and TRBJ2-7, with 11 bases identical to TRBD1. J lost 5 bases, V lost 3 bases, and 6 bases had no gene match. Germline CDR1 and CDR2: SGHVS and FQNEAQ. This CDR3 is built from 15 residues. The CDR3 nucleotides are TGTGCCAGCAGCTTGGCAGGGACAGGGGGGGACGAGCAGTACTTC. Translation: CASSLAGTGGDEQYF. Supplemented by reference TRBV7-8 and TRBJ2-7, the full variable domain reads GAGVSQSPRYKVAKRGQDVALRCDPISGHVSLFWYQQALGQGPEFLTYFQNEAQLDKSGLPSDRFFAERPEGSVSTLKIQRTQQEDSAVYLCASSLAGTGGDEQYFGPGTRLTVT.

The chain joins TRBV28 to TRBJ2-5; D might be TRBD2 (6 bases). The assigned J gene may be wrong: the sequence end matches TRBJ2-7 better. The CDR3 has 13 amino acids. Per germline, CDR1 MDHEN and CDR2 SYDVKM. The CDR3, as DNA: TGTGCCAGCAGAGACACTAGGAGGGACGAGCAGTACTTC. Protein sequence: CASRDTRRDEQYF.

This clone showed up just once. This sequence joins TRBV19 and TRBJ1-1; D ambiguous. V was cut by 2 bases and J by 1 base, with 11 bases left in between. CDR1 LNHDA and CDR2 SQIVND come from the germline V gene (reference sequence). CDR3 size: 15 residues. The CDR3 coding sequence is TGTGCCAGTAGTATAACGCGGGGAGGGAACACTGAAGCTTTCTTT. It encodes CASSITRGGNTEAFF.

The DNA of the CDR3 is TGTGCCAGCAGCGGAAAAGGGGGGAGTGAGCAGTTCTTC. Translated: CASSGKGGSEQFF. The V call is TRBV7-3, the J call TRBJ2-1; D may match TRBD1 or TRBD2 (6 bases each). CDR3 length: 13 residues. Trimming removed 5 bases at V and 9 bases at J, with 14 bases between. Germline CDR1 is SGHTA and CDR2 is FQGTGA.

This clone was observed a single time. J is TRBJ1-5 and V is TRBV29-1, with 9 bases fitting TRBD1. The length of the CDR3 is 14 residues. The V and J ends lost 6 bases and 4 bases, in that order; junction bases with no gene match: 7. Germline loops: CDR1 SQVTM, CDR2 ANQGSEA. DNA of the CDR3: TGCAGCGTAGACTCCGGGACAGGGAATCAGCCCCAGCATTTT. This gives the protein CSVDSGTGNQPQHF.

The chain links TRBV14 to TRBJ2-2, with unresolved D. CDR1 is SGHDN and CDR2 is FVKESK in the germline V gene. The CDR3 sequence is 17 residues long. Trimming stripped 2 bases from V and 3 bases from J, with 16 bases between. CDR3 coding DNA: TGTGCCAGCAGCCAACCAGGCCGAGGACCCTACACCGGGGAGCTGTTTTTT. Protein sequence: CASSQPGRGPYTGELFF.